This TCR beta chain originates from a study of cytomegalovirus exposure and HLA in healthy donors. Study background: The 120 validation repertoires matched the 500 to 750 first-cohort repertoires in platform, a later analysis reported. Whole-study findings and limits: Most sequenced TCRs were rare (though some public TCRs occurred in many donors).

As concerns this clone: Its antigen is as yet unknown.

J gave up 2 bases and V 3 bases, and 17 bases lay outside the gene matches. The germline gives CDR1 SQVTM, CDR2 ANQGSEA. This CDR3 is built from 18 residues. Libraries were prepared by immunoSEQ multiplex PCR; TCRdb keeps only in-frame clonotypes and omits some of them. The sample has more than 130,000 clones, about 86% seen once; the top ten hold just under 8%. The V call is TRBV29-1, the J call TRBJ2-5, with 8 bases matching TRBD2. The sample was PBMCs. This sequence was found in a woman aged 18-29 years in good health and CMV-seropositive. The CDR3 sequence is CSVEVVWGAGAGQETQYF. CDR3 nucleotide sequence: TGCAGCGTTGAGGTGGTTTGGGGAGCGGGAGCAGGACAAGAGACCCAGTACTTC.